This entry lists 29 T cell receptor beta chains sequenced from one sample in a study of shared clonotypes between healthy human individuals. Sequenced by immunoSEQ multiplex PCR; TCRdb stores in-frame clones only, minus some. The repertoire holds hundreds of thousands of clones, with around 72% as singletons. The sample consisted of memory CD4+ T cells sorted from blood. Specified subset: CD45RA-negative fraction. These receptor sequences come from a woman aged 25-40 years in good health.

The CDR3 DNA is TGCGCCAGCCGGGACAGGGCTGACTACGAGCAGTACTTC. It yields the protein CASRDRADYEQYF. V usage is TRBV10-2 and J usage is TRBJ2-7; TRBD1 aligns across 9 bases. J was trimmed by 3 bases and V by 8 bases; bases with no gene match: 5. In germline, CDR1 is WSHSY, CDR2 SAAADI. CDR3 length equals 13 residues.

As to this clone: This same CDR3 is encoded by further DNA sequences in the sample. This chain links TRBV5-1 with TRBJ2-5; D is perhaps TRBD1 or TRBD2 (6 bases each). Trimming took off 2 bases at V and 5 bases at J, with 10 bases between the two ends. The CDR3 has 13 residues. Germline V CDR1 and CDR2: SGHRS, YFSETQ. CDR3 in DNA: TGCGCCAGCAGCTTAGGAGGGGGGGAGACCCAGTACTTC. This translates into CASSLGGGETQYF. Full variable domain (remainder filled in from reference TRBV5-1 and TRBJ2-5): KAGVTQTPRYLIKTRGQQVTLSCSPISGHRSVSWYQQTPGQGLQFLFEYFSETQRNKGNFPGRFSGRQFSNSRSEMNVSTLELGDSALYLCASSLGGGETQYFGPGTRLLVL.

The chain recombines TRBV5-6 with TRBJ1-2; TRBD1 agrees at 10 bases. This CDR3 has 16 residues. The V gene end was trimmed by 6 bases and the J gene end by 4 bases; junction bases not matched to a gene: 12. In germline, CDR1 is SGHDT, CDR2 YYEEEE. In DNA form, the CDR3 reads TGTGCCAGCATAACATTAGGGACAGGGGTGAGCTATGGCTACACCTTC. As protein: CASITLGTGVSYGYTF.

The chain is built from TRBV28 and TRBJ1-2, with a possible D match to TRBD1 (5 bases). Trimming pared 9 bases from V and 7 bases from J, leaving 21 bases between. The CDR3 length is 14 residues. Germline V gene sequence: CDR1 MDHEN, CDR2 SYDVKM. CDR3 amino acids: CASTGPPSIVGYTF. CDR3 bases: TGTGCCAGTACGGGACCTCCTTCCATCGTTGGCTACACCTTC.

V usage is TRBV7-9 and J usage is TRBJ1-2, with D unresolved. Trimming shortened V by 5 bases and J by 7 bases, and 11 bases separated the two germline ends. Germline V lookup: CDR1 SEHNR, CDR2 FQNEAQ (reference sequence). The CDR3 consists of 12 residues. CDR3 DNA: TGTGCCAGCAGCCCTGGTGTCCTTGGCTACACCTTC. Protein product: CASSPGVLGYTF.

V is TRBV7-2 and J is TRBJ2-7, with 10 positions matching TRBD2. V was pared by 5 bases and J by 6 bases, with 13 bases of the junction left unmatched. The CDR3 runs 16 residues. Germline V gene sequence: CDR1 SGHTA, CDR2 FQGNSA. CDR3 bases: TGTGCCAGCAGCCGACCCCCCCTAGCGGGGGCAGGCGAGCAGTACTTC. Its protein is CASSRPPLAGAGEQYF.

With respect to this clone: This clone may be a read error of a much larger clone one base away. CDR3 sequence reads: CASRGTGNEQYF. CDR3 sequence (DNA): TGTGCCAGCAGGGGGACAGGGAACGAGCAGTACTTC. The chain couples TRBV7-6 to TRBJ2-7; 9 positions match TRBD1. CDR1 and CDR2 from the germline V gene are SGHVS and FNYEAQ. Germline trimming cut 6 bases from V and 5 bases from J; bases unmatched to any gene: 2. The CDR3 runs 12 residues.

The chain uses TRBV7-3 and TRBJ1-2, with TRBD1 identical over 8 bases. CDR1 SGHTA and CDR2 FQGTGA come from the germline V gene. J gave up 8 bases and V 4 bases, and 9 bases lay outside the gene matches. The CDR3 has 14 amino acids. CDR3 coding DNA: TGTGCCAGCAGCTCATCTCAGGGGGCTGAGGGCTACACCTTC. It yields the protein CASSSSQGAEGYTF.

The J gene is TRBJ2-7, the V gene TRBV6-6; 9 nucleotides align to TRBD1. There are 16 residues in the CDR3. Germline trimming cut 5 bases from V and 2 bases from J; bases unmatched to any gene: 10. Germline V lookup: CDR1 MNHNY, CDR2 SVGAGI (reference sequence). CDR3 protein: CASSQTGTGKAYEQYF. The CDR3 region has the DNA TGTGCCAGCAGTCAGACCGGGACAGGGAAAGCCTACGAGCAGTACTTC.

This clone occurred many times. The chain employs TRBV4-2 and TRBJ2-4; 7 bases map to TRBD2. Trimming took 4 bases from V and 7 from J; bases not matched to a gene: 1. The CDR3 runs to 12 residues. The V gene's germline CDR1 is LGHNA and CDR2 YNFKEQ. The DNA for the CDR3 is TGTGCCAGCAGCCCTAGCGGTAACATTCAGTACTTC. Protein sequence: CASSPSGNIQYF.

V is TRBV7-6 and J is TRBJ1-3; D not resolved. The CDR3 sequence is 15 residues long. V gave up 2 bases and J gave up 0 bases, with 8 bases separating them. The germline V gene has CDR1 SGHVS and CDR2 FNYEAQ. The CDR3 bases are TGTGCCAGCAGCTTAACTGCCAGCTCTGGAAACACCATATATTTT. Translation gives CASSLTASSGNTIYF.

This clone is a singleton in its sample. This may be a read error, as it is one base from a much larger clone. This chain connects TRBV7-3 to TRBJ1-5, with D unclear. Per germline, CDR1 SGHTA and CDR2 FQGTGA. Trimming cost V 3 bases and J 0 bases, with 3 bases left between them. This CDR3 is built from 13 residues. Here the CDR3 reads CASSFYSNQPQHF. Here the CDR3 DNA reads TGTGCCAGCAGCTTCTATAGCAATCAGCCCCAGCATTTT.

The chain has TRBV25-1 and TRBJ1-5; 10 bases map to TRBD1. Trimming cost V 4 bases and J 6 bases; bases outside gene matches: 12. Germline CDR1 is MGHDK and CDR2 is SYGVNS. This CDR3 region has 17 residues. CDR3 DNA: TGTGCCAGCAGTGGCGATCCCGGGACAGGGGATTTTCAGCCCCAGCATTTT. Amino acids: CASSGDPGTGDFQPQHF.

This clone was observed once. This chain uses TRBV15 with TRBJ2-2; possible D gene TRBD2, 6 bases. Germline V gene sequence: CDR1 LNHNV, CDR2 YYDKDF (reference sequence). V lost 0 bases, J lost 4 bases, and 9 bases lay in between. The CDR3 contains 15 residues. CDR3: CATSRDREITGELFF. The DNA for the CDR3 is TGTGCCACCAGCAGAGACCGGGAGATCACCGGGGAGCTGTTTTTT.

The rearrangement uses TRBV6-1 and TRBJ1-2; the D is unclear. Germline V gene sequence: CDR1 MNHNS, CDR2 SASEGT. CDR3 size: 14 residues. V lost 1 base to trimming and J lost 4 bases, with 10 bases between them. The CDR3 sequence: CASSEGHDAYGYTF. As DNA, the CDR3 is TGTGCCAGCAGTGAAGGGCATGACGCCTATGGCTACACCTTC.

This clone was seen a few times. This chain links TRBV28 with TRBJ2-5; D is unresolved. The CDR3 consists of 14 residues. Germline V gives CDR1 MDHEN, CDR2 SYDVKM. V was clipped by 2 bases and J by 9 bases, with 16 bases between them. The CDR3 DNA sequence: TGTGCCAGCAGTTTAAGCCGGACCTCCGGACCCCAGTACTTC. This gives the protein CASSLSRTSGPQYF.

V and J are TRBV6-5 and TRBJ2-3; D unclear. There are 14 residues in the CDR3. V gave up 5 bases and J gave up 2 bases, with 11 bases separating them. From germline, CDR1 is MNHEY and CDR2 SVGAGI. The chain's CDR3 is CASSRTVLTDTQYF. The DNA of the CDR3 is TGTGCCAGCAGTCGGACGGTCCTCACAGATACGCAGTATTTT.

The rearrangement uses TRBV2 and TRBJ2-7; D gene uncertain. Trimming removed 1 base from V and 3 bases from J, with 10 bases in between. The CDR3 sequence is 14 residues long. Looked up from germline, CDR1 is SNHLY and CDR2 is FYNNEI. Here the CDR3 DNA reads TGTGCCAGCAGTGAAGACTCCGAAGACTACGAGCAGTACTTC. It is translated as CASSEDSEDYEQYF.

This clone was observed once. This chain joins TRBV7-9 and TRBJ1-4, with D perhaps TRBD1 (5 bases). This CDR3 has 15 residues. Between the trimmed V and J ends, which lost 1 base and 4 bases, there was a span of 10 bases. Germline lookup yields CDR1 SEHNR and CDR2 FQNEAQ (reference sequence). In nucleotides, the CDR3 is TGTGCCAGCAGCTTAGGCAGGGAGGGTAATGAAAAACTGTTTTTT. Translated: CASSLGREGNEKLFF. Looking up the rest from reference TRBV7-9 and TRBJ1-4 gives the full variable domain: DTGVSQNPRHKITKRGQNVTFRCDPISEHNRLYWYRQTLGQGPEFLTYFQNEAQLEKSRLLSDRFSAERPKGSFSTLEIQRTEQGDSAMYLCASSLGREGNEKLFFGSGTQLSVL.

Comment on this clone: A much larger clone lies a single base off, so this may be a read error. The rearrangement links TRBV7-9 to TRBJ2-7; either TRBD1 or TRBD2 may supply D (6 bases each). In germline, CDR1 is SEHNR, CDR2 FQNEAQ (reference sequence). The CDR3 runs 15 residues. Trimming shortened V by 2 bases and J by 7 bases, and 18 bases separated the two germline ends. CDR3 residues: CASSLNSPGAGEQYF. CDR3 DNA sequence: TGTGCCAGCAGCTTAAATAGTCCGGGGGCGGGGGAGCAGTACTTC.

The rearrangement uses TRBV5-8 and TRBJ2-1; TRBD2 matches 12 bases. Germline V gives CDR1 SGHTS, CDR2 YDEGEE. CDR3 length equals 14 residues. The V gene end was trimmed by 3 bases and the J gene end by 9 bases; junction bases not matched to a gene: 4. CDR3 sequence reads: CASSSLAGGGEQFF. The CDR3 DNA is TGTGCCAGCAGCTCTCTAGCGGGAGGGGGTGAGCAGTTCTTC.

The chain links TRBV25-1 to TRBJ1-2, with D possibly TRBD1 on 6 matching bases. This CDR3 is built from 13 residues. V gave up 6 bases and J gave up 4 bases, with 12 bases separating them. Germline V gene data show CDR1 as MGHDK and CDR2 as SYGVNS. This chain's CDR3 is CASSLGQLYGYTF. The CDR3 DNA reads TGTGCCAGCAGCCTCGGACAGCTCTATGGCTACACCTTC.

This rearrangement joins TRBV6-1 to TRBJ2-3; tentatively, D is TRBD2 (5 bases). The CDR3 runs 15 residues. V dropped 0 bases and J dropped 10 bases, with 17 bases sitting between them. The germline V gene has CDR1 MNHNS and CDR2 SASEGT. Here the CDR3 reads CASSEAYNSGRAQYF. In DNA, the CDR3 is TGTGCCAGCAGTGAAGCTTATAATAGTGGGCGGGCGCAGTATTTT.

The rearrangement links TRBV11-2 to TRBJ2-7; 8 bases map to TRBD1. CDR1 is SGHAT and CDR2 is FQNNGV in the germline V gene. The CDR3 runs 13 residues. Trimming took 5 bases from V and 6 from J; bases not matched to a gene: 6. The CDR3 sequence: CASSPRTGTEQYF. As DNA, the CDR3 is TGTGCCAGCAGCCCTCGGACAGGGACCGAGCAGTACTTC.

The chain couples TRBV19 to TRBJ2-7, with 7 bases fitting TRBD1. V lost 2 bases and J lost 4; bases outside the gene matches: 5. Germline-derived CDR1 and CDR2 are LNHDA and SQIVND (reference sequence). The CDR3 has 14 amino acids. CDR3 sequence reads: CASSINLGQYEQYF. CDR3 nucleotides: TGTGCCAGTAGTATAAATTTGGGACAGTACGAGCAGTACTTC. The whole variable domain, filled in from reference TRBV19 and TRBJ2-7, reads DGGITQSPKYLFRKEGQNVTLSCEQNLNHDAMYWYRQDPGQGLRLIYYSQIVNDFQKGDIAEGYSVSREKKESFPLTVTSAQKNPTAFYLCASSINLGQYEQYFGPGTRLTVT.

The CDR3 here is CASSPPVAETQYF. In DNA, the CDR3 is TGTGCCAGCTCACCACCAGTAGCCGAGACCCAGTACTTC. The chain combines TRBV18 with TRBJ2-5; no reliable D call. The length of the CDR3 is 13 residues. Germline V CDR1 and CDR2: KGHSH, LQKENI. V was pared by 0 bases and J by 5 bases, with 7 bases between.

The CDR3 protein is CASSSQGSGLEQYF. The CDR3 nucleotides are TGTGCCAGCAGTTCACAGGGGTCGGGGCTCGAGCAGTACTTC. The rearrangement uses TRBV6-1 and TRBJ2-7; 7 nucleotides agree with TRBD1. CDR1 is MNHNS and CDR2 is SASEGT in the germline V gene. The ends lost 5 bases at V and 6 bases at J; junction bases unmatched: 10. The CDR3 runs to 14 residues.

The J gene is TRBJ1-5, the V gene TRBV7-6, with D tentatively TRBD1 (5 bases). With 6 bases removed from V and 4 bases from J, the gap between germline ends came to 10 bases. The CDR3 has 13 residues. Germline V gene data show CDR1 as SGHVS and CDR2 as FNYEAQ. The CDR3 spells CASSLQENQPQHF. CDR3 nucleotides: TGTGCCAGCAGTTTACAGGAGAATCAGCCCCAGCATTTT.

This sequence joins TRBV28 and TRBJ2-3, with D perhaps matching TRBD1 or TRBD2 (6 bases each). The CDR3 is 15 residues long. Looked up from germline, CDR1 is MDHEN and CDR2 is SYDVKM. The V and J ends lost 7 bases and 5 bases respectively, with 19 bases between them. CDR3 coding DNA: TGTGCCAGCATCCTGGGGGGCTCCAACGGAGATACGCAGTATTTT. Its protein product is CASILGGSNGDTQYF.